In its sample, the clone carrying this T cell receptor beta chain was seen a few times. Its target is unknown. This entry comes from a study of beta chain features in type 1 diabetes. Sorting based on CD45RO/CCR7/CD25/CD127/CD95/CD27 separated CD4+ naive, central memory, regulatory and stem cell-like memory cells. Expressed TCRB transcripts were sequenced because the isolated RNA had all been reverse transcribed beforehand. Generated by immunoSEQ multiplex PCR, the TCRdb table keeps only in-frame clones and is missing some. The sample contains some 350,000 clones, approximately 13% of which appear only once. This CDR3 comprises 13 residues. Germline V gene sequence: CDR1 ENHRY, CDR2 SYGVKD. The V end was cut by 7 bases, the J end by 6 bases, with 16 bases between. Study-level findings and limits: For Type 1 diabetes patients, all four CD4+ subsets carried TCRB CDR3s that were moderately but significantly shorter. VDJ junctions from type 1 diabetes patients carried fewer insertions and larger deletions.

The chain joins TRBV10-3 to TRBJ2-7; a weak D match, TRBD2 (5 bases). This sequence originates from a woman aged 18 to 35 with type 1 diabetes. What was sequenced was naive CD4+ T cells from blood. CDR3 in DNA: TGTGCCATCACCCAGGACTCTTTACGCGAGCAGTACTTC. This encodes CAITQDSLREQYF.